These 18 T cell receptor beta chains originate from one sample sequenced in a study of metastatic and nonmetastatic thyroid tumors. TCRdb used MiXCR to call clones anew from the PCR reads. This table holds tens of thousands of clones, around 23% found once. No patient had received any treatment before thyroid surgery. The sequencing sample was made of blood. These TCRs come from a male donor with papillary thyroid cancer or a benign thyroid nodule (not recorded which). Some clones in this sample may be carry-over from other donors' samples.

This clone showed up many times. The chain couples TRBV19 to TRBJ2-1, with unresolved D. V lost 1 base to trimming and J lost 0 bases, with 7 bases between them. The CDR3 covers 15 residues. The germline CDR1 and CDR2 sequences are LNHDA and SQIVND (reference sequence). The DNA for the CDR3 is TGTGCCAGTAGTATAGGTTTAGACTCCTACAATGAGCAGTTCTTC. It codes for CASSIGLDSYNEQFF.

This rearrangement joins TRBV6-1 to TRBJ2-5; TRBD2 might be the D (5 bases). Germline V gene data show CDR1 as MNHNS and CDR2 as SASEGT. V lost 8 bases to trimming and J lost 7 bases, with 20 bases between them. CDR3 length: 14 amino acids. As DNA, the CDR3 is TGTGCCAGCCAATTTAGCGAAATCGTGAGGACCCAGTACTTC. It is translated as CASQFSEIVRTQYF.

A few counts support this clone. The rearrangement joins TRBV6-1 to TRBJ2-2, with 8 bases that match TRBD2. J gave up 4 bases and V 5 bases, and 9 bases lay outside the gene matches. CDR3 length: 16 residues. Germline CDR1 and CDR2: MNHNS and SASEGT. The CDR3 region is CASSPTEAGGTGELFF. The CDR3 DNA reads as TGTGCCAGCAGTCCCACCGAGGCGGGGGGCACCGGGGAGCTGTTTTTT.

This clone was counted a single time. This chain connects TRBV3-1 to TRBJ2-7; 13 nucleotides match TRBD2. Germline values: CDR1 LGHDT, CDR2 YNNKEL (reference sequence). V shed 3 bases, J shed 4 bases, and the junction held 6 bases outside the gene matches. CDR3 length: 16 residues. CDR3 amino acids: CASSHRTSGSGYEQYF. CDR3 sequence (DNA): TGTGCCAGCAGCCACCGGACTAGCGGGAGTGGTTACGAGCAGTACTTC.

This clone showed up many times. This rearrangement joins TRBV5-1 to TRBJ2-3; 12 bases map to TRBD2. Trimming at V came to 4 bases and at J to 5 bases, leaving 8 bases not matched to a gene. CDR1 and CDR2 from the germline V gene are SGHRS and YFSETQ. CDR3 length equals 16 residues. The CDR3 reads CASSPTLAGGGDTQYF. CDR3 DNA sequence: TGCGCCAGCAGCCCGACACTAGCGGGAGGAGGAGATACGCAGTATTTT.

The chain recombines TRBV20-1 with TRBJ1-2; the D gene is possibly TRBD1 (6 bases). Germline V gives CDR1 DFQATT, CDR2 SNEGSKA (reference sequence). CDR3 length equals 14 residues. This CDR3 is CSAEQGTEGYGYTF. CDR3 coding DNA: TGCAGCGCCGAACAGGGAACGGAAGGATATGGCTACACCTTC.

This clone was recorded many times. This chain's CDR3 is CASSLVGGLEAFF. DNA for the CDR3: TGTGCCAGCAGCTTAGTGGGGGGCCTGGAAGCTTTCTTT. The chain combines TRBV13 with TRBJ1-1, with a weak D call TRBD1 (6 bases). V was shortened by 1 base and J by 8 bases, with 11 bases between the two germline ends. Germline V gene data show CDR1 as PRHDT and CDR2 as FYEKMQ (reference sequence). There are 13 residues in the CDR3.

The chain employs TRBV30 and TRBJ1-6, with D tentatively TRBD1 (5 bases). The germline gives CDR1 GTSNPN, CDR2 SVGIG (reference sequence). This CDR3 is built from 15 residues. With 3 bases removed from V and 6 bases from J, the gap between germline ends came to 15 bases. CDR3: CAWRTDSQLNSPLHF. DNA for the CDR3: TGTGCCTGGAGAACTGACAGCCAACTTAATTCACCCCTCCACTTT.

V gene TRBV5-1 combines with J gene TRBJ1-3; D perhaps matches TRBD1 (6 bases). Germline CDR1 is SGHRS and CDR2 is YFSETQ. This CDR3 has 13 residues. V was cut by 4 bases and J by 8 bases, with 13 bases left in between. The CDR3 DNA reads as TGCGCCAGCAGCCCACAGGGAGGGGACACCATATATTTT. Protein product: CASSPQGGDTIYF.

This clone has a handful of counts. The CDR3 nucleotides read TGTGCCAGTTCGAGGGAATCCGGGGAGCTGTTTTTT. This encodes CASSRESGELFF. This chain joins TRBV19 and TRBJ2-2, with D tentatively TRBD2 (5 bases). The CDR3 is 12 amino acids. Trimming cost V 8 bases and J 6 bases, with 10 bases left between them. Germline V CDR1 and CDR2: LNHDA, SQIVND (reference sequence).

This clone was seen many times. The V and J genes are TRBV19 and TRBJ1-4; D call uncertain. Trimming removed 7 bases at V and 0 bases at J, with 9 bases between. Germline values: CDR1 LNHDA, CDR2 SQIVND (reference sequence). The CDR3 runs 14 residues. In DNA, the CDR3 is TGTGCCAGTACCTACACTCCAACTAATGAAAAACTGTTTTTT. Translated, it gives CASTYTPTNEKLFF.

In its sample, this clone was seen many times. This chain connects TRBV20-1 to TRBJ2-2, with 7 bases aligning to TRBD2. Per germline, CDR1 DFQATT and CDR2 SNEGSKA (reference sequence). Unmatched junction bases numbered 6, after V lost 2 bases and J lost 0 bases. The CDR3 covers 16 residues. The CDR3 loop is CSARSRETANTGELFF. In nucleotides, the CDR3 is TGCAGTGCTAGATCGCGGGAGACCGCGAACACCGGGGAGCTGTTTTTT.

Ten or more counts support this clone. V is TRBV2 and J is TRBJ2-7; D gene uncertain. With 0 bases removed from V and 0 bases from J, the gap between germline ends came to 3 bases. CDR1 is SNHLY and CDR2 is FYNNEI in the germline V gene. The CDR3 extends over 13 amino acids. CDR3 loop: CASSEASSYEQYF. The CDR3, as DNA: TGTGCCAGCAGTGAAGCTAGCTCCTACGAGCAGTACTTC.

This clone was detected many times. This chain uses TRBV2 with TRBJ1-1, with a weak D call TRBD1 (5 bases). Germline loops: CDR1 SNHLY, CDR2 FYNNEI. This CDR3 has 15 amino acids. Trimming removed 8 bases at V and 2 bases at J, with 18 bases between. The CDR3, as DNA: TGTGCCAGCGGAACCCGGGACCCACGTAACACTGAAGCTTTCTTT. This translates into CASGTRDPRNTEAFF.

This clone was observed a handful of times. The chain carries TRBV6-1 and TRBJ1-1; possible D gene TRBD1, 5 bases. This CDR3 has 13 residues. In germline, CDR1 is MNHNS, CDR2 SASEGT. Trimming removed 3 bases from V and 5 bases from J, with 10 bases in between. The CDR3 bases are TGTGCCAGCAGTGAGGGGGGATGGACTGAAGCTTTCTTT. Translating gives CASSEGGWTEAFF.

The rearrangement uses TRBV11-2 and TRBJ2-5; D is unresolved. The germline V gene has CDR1 SGHAT and CDR2 FQNNGV. V dropped 2 bases and J dropped 4 bases, with 8 bases sitting between them. The CDR3 spans 13 residues. The CDR3: CASSLRTTETQYF. CDR3 coding DNA: TGTGCCAGCAGCTTAAGGACCACAGAGACCCAGTACTTC.

The chain couples TRBV5-5 to TRBJ1-4; perhaps TRBD1 as D (5 bases). V dropped 5 bases and J dropped 4 bases, with 15 bases sitting between them. CDR1 and CDR2 (germline): SGHKS, YYEKEE (reference sequence). The CDR3 contains 15 residues. The CDR3 reads CASSYTTGINEKLFF. As DNA, the CDR3 is TGTGCCAGCAGTTACACAACAGGAATTAATGAAAAACTGTTTTTT.

This clone has a count of ten or more. This chain links TRBV28 with TRBJ1-2; no clear D. CDR3 size: 14 residues. Germline values: CDR1 MDHEN, CDR2 SYDVKM. V was clipped by 3 bases and J by 4 bases, with 12 bases between them. The CDR3 bases are TGTGCCAGCAGTTTCGCCGACGTGATCTATGGCTACACCTTC. The encoded protein is CASSFADVIYGYTF.